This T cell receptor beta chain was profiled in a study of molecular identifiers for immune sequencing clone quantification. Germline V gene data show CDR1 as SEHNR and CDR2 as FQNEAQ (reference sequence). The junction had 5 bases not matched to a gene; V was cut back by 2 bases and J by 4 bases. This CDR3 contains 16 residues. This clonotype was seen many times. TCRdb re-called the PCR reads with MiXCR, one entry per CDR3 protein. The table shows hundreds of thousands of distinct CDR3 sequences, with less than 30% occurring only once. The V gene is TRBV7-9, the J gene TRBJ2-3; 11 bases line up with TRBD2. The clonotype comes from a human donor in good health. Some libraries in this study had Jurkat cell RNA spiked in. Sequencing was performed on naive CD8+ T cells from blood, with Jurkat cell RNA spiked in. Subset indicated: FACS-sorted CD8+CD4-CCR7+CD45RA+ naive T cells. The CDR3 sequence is CASSLRGGLAADTQYF. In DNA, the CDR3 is TGTGCCAGCAGCTTACGCGGGGGACTAGCGGCAGATACGCAGTATTTT.